This TCR beta chain originates from a study of blood T cell repertoires in COVID-19. Study background: COVID-19 samples collected from the United States, Italy and Spain covered acute and convalescent phases. PBMCs, B-cell-depleted T cells, or T cells were the source of the cDNA or gDNA that made up the material.

This clone is a singleton in its sample. V trimming: 2 bases; J trimming: 7 bases; junction bases outside the gene matches: 5. CDR1 and CDR2 (germline): MNHEY, SVGAGI. The CDR3 sequence is 14 residues long. Per the study methods: Counts of nucleated cells, estimated from reference gene primer amplification, were obtained. TCRdb's table, derived via immunoSEQ multiplex PCR, lists solely in-frame clones and lacks some. V and J calls and clone size are those listed in that table; D and trimming were worked out from the DNA. This sample has roughly 410,000 clones; about 90% occur once, and the top ten carry roughly 1.2%.

Sequenced: peripheral blood. The chain has TRBV6-5 and TRBJ1-2; TRBD1 matches 9 bases. The TCR comes from a man between 35 and 55 years old with acute or convalescent COVID-19. CDR3 bases: TGTGCCAGCAGTTACGGGGACAGGGTGGGTGGCTACACCTTC. This gives the protein CASSYGDRVGGYTF.